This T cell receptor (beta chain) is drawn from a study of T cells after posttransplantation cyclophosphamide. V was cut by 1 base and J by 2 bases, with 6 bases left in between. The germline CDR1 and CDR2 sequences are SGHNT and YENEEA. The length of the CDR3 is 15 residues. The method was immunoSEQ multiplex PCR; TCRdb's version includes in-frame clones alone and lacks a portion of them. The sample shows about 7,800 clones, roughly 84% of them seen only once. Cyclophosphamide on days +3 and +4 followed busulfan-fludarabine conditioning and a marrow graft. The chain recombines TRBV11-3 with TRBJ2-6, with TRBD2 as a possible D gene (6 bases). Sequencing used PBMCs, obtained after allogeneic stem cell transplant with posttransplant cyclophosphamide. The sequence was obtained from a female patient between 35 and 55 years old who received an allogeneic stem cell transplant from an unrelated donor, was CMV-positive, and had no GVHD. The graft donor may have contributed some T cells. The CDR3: CASSLGRAGANVLTF. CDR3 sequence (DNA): TGTGCCAGCAGCTTAGGGAGGGCTGGGGCCAACGTCCTGACTTTC.